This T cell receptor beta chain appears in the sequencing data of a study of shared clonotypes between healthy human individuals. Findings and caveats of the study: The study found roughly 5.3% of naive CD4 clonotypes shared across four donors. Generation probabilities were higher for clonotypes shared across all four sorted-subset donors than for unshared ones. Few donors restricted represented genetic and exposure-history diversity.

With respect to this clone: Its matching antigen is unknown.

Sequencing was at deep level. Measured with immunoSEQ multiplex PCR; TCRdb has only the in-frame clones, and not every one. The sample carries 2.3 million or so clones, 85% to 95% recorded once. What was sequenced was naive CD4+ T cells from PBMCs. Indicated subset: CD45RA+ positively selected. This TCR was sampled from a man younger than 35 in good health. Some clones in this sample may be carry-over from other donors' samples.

The CDR3 DNA reads as TGTGCCAGCAGCTTAAGACTCATCACCGGGGAGCTGTTTTTT. Encoded protein: CASSLRLITGELFF. The rearrangement links TRBV11-2 to TRBJ2-2; D is undetermined. The V gene lost 2 bases and the J gene lost 4 bases, with 8 bases spanning the gap. Germline V gene sequence: CDR1 SGHAT, CDR2 FQNNGV. The CDR3 sequence is 14 residues long.